These T cell receptor beta chains were read from a single sample in a study of PD-L1 blockade in urothelial cancer. Data came from immunoSEQ multiplex PCR; TCRdb stores just in-frame clones and leaves some out. Of under 95,000 clones listed, about 83% are singletons. The sample in question was PBMCs, obtained around atezolizumab (anti-PD-L1) treatment. The receptor set was obtained from a man in his sixties with urothelial cancer. CDR3s leave out the opening cysteine and the closing phenylalanine or tryptophan.

V	J	CDR3
TRBV6-1	TRBJ1-5	ASTTGQNNQPQH
TRBV5-4	TRBJ2-3	ASSSLLQERTDTQY
TRBV5-6	TRBJ1-1	ASSFEGALGTEAF
TRBV7-9	TRBJ2-1	ASSLDLAGDDEQF
TRBV5-1	TRBJ1-3	ASSLASRERGNTIY
TRBV27	TRBJ2-1	ASSLGQSNEQF
TRBV6-1	TRBJ1-4	ASSQRGTGNEKLF
TRBV14	TRBJ2-2	ASKGAGLGNTGELF
TRBV11-2	TRBJ1-1	ASSSQTAGTEAF
TRBV9	TRBJ1-1	ASSGYPDDRGTEAF
TRBV6-1	TRBJ1-5	ASKRDTINQPQH
TRBV7-2	TRBJ1-1	ASSQRGGNTEAF
TRBV6-1	TRBJ2-2	ASSSDWGAGELF
TRBV11-2	TRBJ2-2	ASSLGTFTGELF
TRBV18	TRBJ2-3	ASSTGLLATDTQY
TRBV28	TRBJ1-1	ASSPWARGIPEAF
TRBV7-2	TRBJ1-2	ASSPRDGRGGGYT
TRBV19	TRBJ1-3	ASSLTDTGNTIY
TRBV10-3	TRBJ1-1	AISELGENTEAF
TRBV5-6	TRBJ2-7	ASSLYASTYEQY
TRBV10-3	TRBJ1-2	AMGIPGYYGYT
TRBV6-5	TRBJ1-4	ASSYGGAGREKLF
TRBV28	TRBJ2-7	ASSLVGGRKEQY
TRBV6-5	TRBJ1-4	ASSYSGTNEKLF
TRBV5-4	TRBJ1-6	ANRLETGASNFYHNSPLH
TRBV7-2	TRBJ2-4	ASSLTGGQNIQY
TRBV7-6	TRBJ2-3	ASSSLGDTQY
TRBV19	TRBJ2-7	ASSIPGLAFKQY
TRBV2	TRBJ1-1	ASSEAPLGGETEAF
TRBV19	TRBJ2-6	ASSIQGLSGANVLT
TRBV27	TRBJ1-3	AITSCRDRGFGNTIY
TRBV7-9	TRBJ2-2	ASIWGGGLTNTGELF
TRBV10-3	TRBJ1-3	AISESGQGISGNTIY
TRBV28	TRBJ2-7	ASSPGTSGPLSYEQY
TRBV5-1	TRBJ1-5	ASSLTSNQPQH
TRBV9	TRBJ2-3	ASSVAGSFTDTQY
TRBV9	TRBJ1-5	ASGRQGDRQPQH
TRBV7-8	TRBJ1-5	ASSLFGREGQPQH
TRBV4-2	TRBJ2-3	ASSRSGGATDTQY
TRBV5-1	TRBJ2-7	ASSLGGGASYEQY
TRBV5-4	TRBJ1-1	ASRQGTEAF
TRBV28	TRBJ2-3	ASSSDVLAGGTDTQY
TRBV19	TRBJ2-1	ASSKASGAYNEQF
TRBV4-3	TRBJ1-5	ASSQDAAGNNQPQH
TRBV28	TRBJ2-7	ASSFPIDDRGGNYEQY
TRBV5-4	TRBJ2-5	ASRSGQFQETQY
TRBV19	TRBJ1-1	ASSTTGTGTGTEAF
TRBV30	TRBJ2-5	AWSRTGVQETQY
TRBV7-6	TRBJ2-7	ASSQGQLDTYEQY
TRBV12-5	TRBJ2-1	ASGSHLRTGRYNEQF
TRBV28	TRBJ1-1	ASSGGVEDTEAF
TRBV30	TRBJ2-7	AWSVGQDYEQY